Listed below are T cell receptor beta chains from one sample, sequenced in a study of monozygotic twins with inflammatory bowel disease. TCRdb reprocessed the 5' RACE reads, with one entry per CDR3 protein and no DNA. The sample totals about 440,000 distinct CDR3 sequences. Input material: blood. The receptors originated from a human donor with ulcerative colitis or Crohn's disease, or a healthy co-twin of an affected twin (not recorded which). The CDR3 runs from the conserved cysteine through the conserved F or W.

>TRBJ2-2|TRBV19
CASSTGAGTGELFF
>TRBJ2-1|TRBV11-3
CASSFLPEGEQFF
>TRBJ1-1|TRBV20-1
CSARLRDTEAFF
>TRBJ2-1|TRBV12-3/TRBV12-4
CASTSGTGLVNEQFF
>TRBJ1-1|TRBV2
CASLYTEGGTEAFF
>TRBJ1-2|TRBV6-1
CASSGTGTLGGYTF
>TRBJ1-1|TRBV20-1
CSARGGALAEAFF
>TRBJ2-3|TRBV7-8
CASSLGGSGTDTQYF
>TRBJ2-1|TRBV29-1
CSVVKRGNEQFF
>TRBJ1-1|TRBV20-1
CSADRTSGNTEAFF
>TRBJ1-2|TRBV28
CASSSTGQGVGGYTF
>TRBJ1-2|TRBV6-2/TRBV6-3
CASYAVLEGYTF
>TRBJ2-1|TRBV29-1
CSVRGTSGYNEQFF
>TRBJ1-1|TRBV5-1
CASSLAADMNTEAFF
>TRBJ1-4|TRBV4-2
CASSQDLGGIEKLFF
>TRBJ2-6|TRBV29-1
CSVDGRGLPCSGANVLTF
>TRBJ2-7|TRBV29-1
CSVEEGLSYEQYF